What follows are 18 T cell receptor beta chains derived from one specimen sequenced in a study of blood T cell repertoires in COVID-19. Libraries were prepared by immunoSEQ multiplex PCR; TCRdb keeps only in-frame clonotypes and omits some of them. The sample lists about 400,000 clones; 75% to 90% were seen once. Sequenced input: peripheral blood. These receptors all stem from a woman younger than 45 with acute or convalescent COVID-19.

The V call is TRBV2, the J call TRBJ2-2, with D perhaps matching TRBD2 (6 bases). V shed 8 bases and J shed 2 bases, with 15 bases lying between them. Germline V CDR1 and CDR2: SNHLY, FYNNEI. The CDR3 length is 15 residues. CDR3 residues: CASVPPGENTGELFF. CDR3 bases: TGTGCCAGCGTACCCCCGGGGGAAAACACCGGGGAGCTGTTTTTT.

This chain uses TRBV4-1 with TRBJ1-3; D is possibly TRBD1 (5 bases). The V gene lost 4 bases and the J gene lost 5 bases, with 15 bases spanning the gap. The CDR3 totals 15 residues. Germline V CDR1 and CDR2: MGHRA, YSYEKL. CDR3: CASSRERQIRNTIYF. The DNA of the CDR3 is TGCGCCAGCAGCCGAGAGAGACAGATTCGAAACACCATATATTTT.

CDR3 sequence (DNA): TGCGCCAGCAGTGGGAGCGGGGGGGAAACAGATACGCAGTATTTT. Its protein is CASSGSGGETDTQYF. The J gene is TRBJ2-3, the V gene TRBV23-1; 10 positions agree with TRBD2. TRBV23-1 is an ORF, and what it does is uncertain. The V segment lost 5 bases and the J segment 3 bases; nucleotides outside the gene matches: 5. The CDR3 runs 15 residues.

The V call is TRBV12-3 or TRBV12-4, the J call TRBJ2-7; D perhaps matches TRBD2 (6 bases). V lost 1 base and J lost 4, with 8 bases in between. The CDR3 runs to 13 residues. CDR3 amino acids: CASSLGGVYEQYF. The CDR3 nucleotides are TGTGCCAGCAGTTTAGGGGGGGTTTACGAGCAGTACTTC.

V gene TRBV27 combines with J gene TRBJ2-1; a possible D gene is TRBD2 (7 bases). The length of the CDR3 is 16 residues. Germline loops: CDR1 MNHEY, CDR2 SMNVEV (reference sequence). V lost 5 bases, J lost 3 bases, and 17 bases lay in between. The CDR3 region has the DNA TGTGCCAGCAGTCCCCTAGGGGGGGCTGTCTACAATGAGCAGTTCTTC. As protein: CASSPLGGAVYNEQFF.

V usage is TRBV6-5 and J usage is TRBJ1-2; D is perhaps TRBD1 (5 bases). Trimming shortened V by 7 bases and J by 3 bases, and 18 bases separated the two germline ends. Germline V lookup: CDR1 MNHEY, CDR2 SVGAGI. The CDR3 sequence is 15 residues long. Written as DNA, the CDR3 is TGTGCCAGCAACCCAGGGTCCCATCCCGACTATGGCTACACCTTC. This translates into CASNPGSHPDYGYTF.

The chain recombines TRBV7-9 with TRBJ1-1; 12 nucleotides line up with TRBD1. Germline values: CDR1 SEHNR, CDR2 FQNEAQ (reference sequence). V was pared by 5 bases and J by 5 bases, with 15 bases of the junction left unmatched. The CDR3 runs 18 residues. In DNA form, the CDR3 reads TGTGCCAGCAGCGAACCGGGACAGGGGGCTACGGGGAGAACTGAAGCTTTCTTT. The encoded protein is CASSEPGQGATGRTEAFF.

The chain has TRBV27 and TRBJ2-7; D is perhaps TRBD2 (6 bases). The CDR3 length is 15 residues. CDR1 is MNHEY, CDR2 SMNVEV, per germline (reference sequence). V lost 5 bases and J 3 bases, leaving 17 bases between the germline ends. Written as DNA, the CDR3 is TGTGCCAGCAGTCAACCGGGACTGGGATTCTACGAGCAGTACTTC. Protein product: CASSQPGLGFYEQYF.

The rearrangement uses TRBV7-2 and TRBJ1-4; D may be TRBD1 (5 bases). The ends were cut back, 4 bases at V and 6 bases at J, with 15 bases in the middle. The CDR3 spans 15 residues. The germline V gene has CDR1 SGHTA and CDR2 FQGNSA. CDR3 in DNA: TGTGCCAGCAGCTCCAGTGGCAGGGTTGATGAAAAACTGTTTTTT. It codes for CASSSSGRVDEKLFF.

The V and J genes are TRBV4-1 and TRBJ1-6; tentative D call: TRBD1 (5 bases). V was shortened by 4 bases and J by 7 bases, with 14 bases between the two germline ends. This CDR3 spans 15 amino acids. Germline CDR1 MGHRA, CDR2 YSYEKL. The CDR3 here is CASSPQAGGNSPLHF. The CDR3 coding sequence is TGCGCCAGCAGCCCCCAAGCTGGGGGGAATTCACCCCTCCACTTT.

CDR3 sequence reads: CASSFGTPNSPLHF. CDR3 DNA sequence: TGTGCCAGCAGCTTTGGGACTCCGAATTCACCCCTCCACTTT. The genes are TRBV11-2 and TRBJ1-6; tentative D call: TRBD1 (5 bases). CDR1 is SGHAT, CDR2 FQNNGV, per germline. The CDR3 has 14 residues. V lost 3 bases, J lost 7 bases, and 10 bases lay in between.

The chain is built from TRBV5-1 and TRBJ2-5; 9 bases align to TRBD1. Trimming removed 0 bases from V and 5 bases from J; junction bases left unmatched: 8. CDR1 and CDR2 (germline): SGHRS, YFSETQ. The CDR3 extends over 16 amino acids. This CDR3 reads CASSLVRDREAETQYF. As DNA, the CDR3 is TGCGCCAGCAGCTTGGTCCGGGACAGGGAAGCCGAGACCCAGTACTTC.

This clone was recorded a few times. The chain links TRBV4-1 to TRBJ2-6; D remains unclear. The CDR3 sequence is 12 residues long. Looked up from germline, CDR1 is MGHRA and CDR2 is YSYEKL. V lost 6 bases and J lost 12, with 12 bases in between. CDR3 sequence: CASRRTLPVLTF. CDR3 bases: TGCGCCAGCAGGCGTACTCTTCCCGTCCTGACTTTC.

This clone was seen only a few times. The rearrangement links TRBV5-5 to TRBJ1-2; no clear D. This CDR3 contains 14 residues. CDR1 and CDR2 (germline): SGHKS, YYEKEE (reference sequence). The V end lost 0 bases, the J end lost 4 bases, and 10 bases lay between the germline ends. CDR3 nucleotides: TGTGCCAGCAGCTTGGGGGCAGCGGGCTATGGCTACACCTTC. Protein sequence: CASSLGAAGYGYTF.

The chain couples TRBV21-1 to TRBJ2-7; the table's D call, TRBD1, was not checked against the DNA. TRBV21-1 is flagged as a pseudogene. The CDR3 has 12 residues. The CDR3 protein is CASRIGAYEQYF. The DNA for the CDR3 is TGTGCCAGCAGGATAGGGGCCTACGAGCAGTACTTC.

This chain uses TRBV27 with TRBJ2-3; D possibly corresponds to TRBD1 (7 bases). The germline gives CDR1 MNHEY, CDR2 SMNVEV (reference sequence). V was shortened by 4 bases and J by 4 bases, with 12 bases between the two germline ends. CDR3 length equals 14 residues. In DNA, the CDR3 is TGTGCCAGCAGTTCAGGGGGGTGGGCAGATACGCAGTATTTT. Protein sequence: CASSSGGWADTQYF.

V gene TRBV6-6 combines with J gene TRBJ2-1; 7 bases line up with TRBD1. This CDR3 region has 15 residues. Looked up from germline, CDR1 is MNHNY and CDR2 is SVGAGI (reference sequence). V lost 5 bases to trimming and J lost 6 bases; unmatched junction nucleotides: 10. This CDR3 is CASSPGQFILNEQFF. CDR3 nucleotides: TGTGCCAGCAGTCCGGGACAGTTTATTCTCAATGAGCAGTTCTTC.

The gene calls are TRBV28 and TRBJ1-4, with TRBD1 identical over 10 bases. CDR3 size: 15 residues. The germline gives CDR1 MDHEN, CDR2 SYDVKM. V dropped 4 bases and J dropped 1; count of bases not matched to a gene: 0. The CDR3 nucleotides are TGTGCCAGCAGTTGGACAGGGGGAACTAATGAAAAACTGTTTTTT. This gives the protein CASSWTGGTNEKLFF.